This T cell receptor (beta chain) was obtained from a study of blood T cell repertoires in COVID-19. Study as a whole: Donors in the United States, Italy and Spain gave samples during acute or convalescent COVID-19.

This clone was seen only a few times. With 6 bases clipped from V and 2 bases from J, the junction kept 4 bases outside the gene matches. There are 16 residues in the CDR3. Germline V gene sequence: CDR1 MNHNY, CDR2 SVGAGI (reference sequence). Clones were sequenced by immunoSEQ multiplex PCR, and TCRdb holds only the in-frame ones, with some missing. In the table there are over 200,000 clones, about 91% of which are singletons. The participants were between about 18 and 89 years old and came from under 25 US areas. Sequencing was done on a sample of PBMCs or T cells enriched from blood (not recorded which). This chain links TRBV6-6 with TRBJ2-1; TRBD2 matches at 13 bases. The sequence was obtained from a middle-aged woman with acute COVID-19. The DNA of the CDR3 is TGTGCCAGCAGAGGACTAGCGGGAGAGGCCTACAATGAGCAGTTCTTC. It codes for CASRGLAGEAYNEQFF.